The entry that follows covers one TCR beta chain sequence. Germline values: CDR1 MDHEN, CDR2 SYDVKM. The germline V and J ends were trimmed by 6 bases and 3 bases, with 5 bases remaining between them. CDR3 length: 11 amino acids. These data belong to a study of blood T cell repertoires in COVID-19. Measured with immunoSEQ multiplex PCR; TCRdb has only the in-frame clones, and not every one. Among about 220,000 clones listed, approximately 83% were seen once. The material sequenced was PBMCs or T cells enriched from blood (not recorded which). The chain is built from TRBV28 and TRBJ1-1; D is ambiguous. This TCR derives from a woman between 40 and 50 years old with acute COVID-19. CDR3 loop: CASSQYTEAFF. In DNA form, the CDR3 reads TGTGCCAGCAGCCAGTACACTGAAGCTTTCTTT. The full variable domain, its missing parts supplied by reference TRBV28 and TRBJ1-1, is DVKVTQSSRYLVKRTGEKVFLECVQDMDHENMFWYRQDPGLGLRLIYFSYDVKMKEKGDIPEGYSVSREKKERFSLILESASTNQTSMYLCASSQYTEAFFGQGTRLTVV.